The 5 T cell receptor beta chains in this list originate from one sample, sequenced in a study of blood T cell repertoires in COVID-19. Sequencing used immunoSEQ multiplex PCR; TCRdb keeps in-frame clones, though not all of them. The sample has around 92,000 clones, about 86% seen once. The sample consisted of peripheral blood. These receptors were collected from a woman in her sixties in a cohort sampled during active or convalescent COVID-19.

Written as DNA, the CDR3 is TGTGCCAGCAGTAGGACAGCCACCTATGGCTACACCTTC. This encodes CASSRTATYGYTF. This chain links TRBV6-5 with TRBJ1-2, with a weak D call TRBD1 (6 bases). Looked up from germline, CDR1 is MNHEY and CDR2 is SVGAGI. V lost 5 bases to trimming and J lost 4 bases, with 11 bases between them. The CDR3 loop spans 13 amino acids.

The CDR3 DNA reads TGCGCCAGCAGGAGTCGGAGGGGGCTTGACACCGGGGAGCTGTTTTTT. Its translation is CASRSRRGLDTGELFF. The rearrangement uses TRBV5-1 and TRBJ2-2, with D perhaps matching TRBD1 (7 bases). CDR1 and CDR2 from the germline V gene are SGHRS and YFSETQ. With 5 bases removed from V and 3 bases from J, the gap between germline ends came to 17 bases. The CDR3 consists of 16 residues.

This chain joins TRBV18 and TRBJ1-2; perhaps TRBD1 as D (5 bases). Trimming shortened V by 1 base and J by 4 bases, and 16 bases separated the two germline ends. CDR1 is KGHSH, CDR2 LQKENI, per germline. This CDR3 has 16 amino acids. DNA of the CDR3: TGTGCCAGCTCACCACAAACAGGTAGACCCATCTATGGCTACACCTTC. It yields the protein CASSPQTGRPIYGYTF.

J is TRBJ2-3 and V is TRBV28; maybe TRBD2 (6 bases). The CDR3 has 15 residues. With 5 bases removed from V and 8 bases from J, the gap between germline ends came to 20 bases. The germline gives CDR1 MDHEN, CDR2 SYDVKM. The CDR3: CASSPEGTASVTQYF. CDR3 DNA: TGTGCCAGCAGTCCCGAGGGGACTGCTAGTGTTACGCAGTATTTT.

The chain links TRBV29-1 to TRBJ2-1; 7 nucleotides agree with TRBD1. Germline trimming cut 7 bases from V and 5 bases from J; bases unmatched to any gene: 5. Germline loops: CDR1 SQVTM, CDR2 ANQGSEA. The CDR3 length is 12 residues. CDR3 amino acids: CSAGTDNNEQFF. The CDR3 DNA is TGCAGCGCAGGGACAGATAACAATGAGCAGTTCTTC.